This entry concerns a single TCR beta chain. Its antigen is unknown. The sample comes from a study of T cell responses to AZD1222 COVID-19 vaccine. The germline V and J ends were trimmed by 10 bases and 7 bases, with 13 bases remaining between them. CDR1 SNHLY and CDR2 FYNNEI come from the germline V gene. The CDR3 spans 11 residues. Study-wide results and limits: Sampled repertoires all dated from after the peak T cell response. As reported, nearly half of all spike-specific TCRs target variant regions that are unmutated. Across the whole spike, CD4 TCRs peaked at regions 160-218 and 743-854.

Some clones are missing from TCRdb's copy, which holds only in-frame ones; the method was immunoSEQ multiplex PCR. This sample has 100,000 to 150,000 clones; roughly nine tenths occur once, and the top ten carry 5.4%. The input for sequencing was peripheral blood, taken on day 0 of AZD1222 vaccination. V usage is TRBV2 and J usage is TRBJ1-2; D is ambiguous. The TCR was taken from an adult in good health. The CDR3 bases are TGTGCCATCAGGAAGGGAGGTGGCTACACCTTC. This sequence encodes CAIRKGGGYTF.